This is a list of T cell receptor beta chains from one sample in a study of cytomegalovirus exposure and HLA in healthy donors. Some clones are missing from TCRdb's copy, which holds only in-frame ones; the method was immunoSEQ multiplex PCR. The profile shows roughly 120,000 clones, 80% to 90% of them singletons. Sequenced sample: PBMCs. The receptors here all came from a woman aged 18-29 years in good health and CMV-seropositive. Both conserved end residues are part of each CDR3. The order of the fields is clone size, V gene, J gene, D gene, CDR3 DNA, CDR3 protein. The D gene is left open where the match is weak. Size is stated for part of the rows, as once, few or many counts, or as a class when the clone is expanded.

.	TRBV16	TRBJ2-2	.	TGTGCCAGCAGCCAATCCAGGAACACCGGGGAGCTGTTTTTT	CASSQSRNTGELFF
.	TRBV5-6	TRBJ1-3	.	TGTGCCAGCAGCTTGGTCGGGAACACCATATATTTT	CASSLVGNTIYF
.	TRBV2	TRBJ2-2	TRBD1	TGTGCCAGCAGTGACGGCAGGGGGCTGATCGGGGAGCTGTTTTTT	CASSDGRGLIGELFF
.	TRBV5-6	TRBJ2-7	TRBD2	TGTGCCAGCAGCTTGGGGGGGGGTTTGGGAGAGCAGTACTTC	CASSLGGGLGEQYF
.	TRBV5-4	TRBJ2-2	.	TGTGCCAGCAGCCGACAAACCGGGGAGCTGTTTTTT	CASSRQTGELFF
few	TRBV19	TRBJ1-5	TRBD1	TGTGCCACCCTCTTAGGACAGGGCGGACAGCCCCAGCATTTT	CATLLGQGGQPQHF
.	TRBV25-1	TRBJ2-7	.	TGTGCCAGCAGTGAATGGGGGGGGGCGGGGGAACTTTACGAGCAGTACTTC	CASSEWGGAGELYEQYF
.	TRBV30	TRBJ1-3	.	TGTGCCTGGAGTTTGGGCAGCTCTGGAAACACCATATATTTT	CAWSLGSSGNTIYF
.	TRBV6-1	TRBJ2-3	.	TGTGCCAGCATTTCCCCGGCGGGCACAGATACGCAGTATTTT	CASISPAGTDTQYF
once	TRBV25-1	TRBJ2-7	TRBD1	TGTGCCAGCAGTGAAGGACAGGGCCCCCGCTCCTACGAGCAGTACTTC	CASSEGQGPRSYEQYF
.	TRBV6-1	TRBJ2-1	.	TGTGCCAGCAGTGAATTTGTGGCGGGGCGGGCCAATGAGCAGTTCTTC	CASSEFVAGRANEQFF
.	TRBV5-4	TRBJ2-5	TRBD1	TGTGCCAGCGTCCGACAGGGGCGGAAGGAGACCCAGTACTTC	CASVRQGRKETQYF
.	TRBV4-1	TRBJ2-1	TRBD2	TGCGCCAGCAGCCGTCCCGGGGACTATAAGATCAATGAGCAGTTCTTC	CASSRPGDYKINEQFF
few	TRBV25-1	TRBJ1-4	.	TGTGCCAGCAGTGACCCGGCACAGGTCGGTAATGAAAAACTGTTTTTT	CASSDPAQVGNEKLFF
.	TRBV19	TRBJ2-5	.	TGTGCCAGTAGTTGGACGGACAGCGCCCAAGAGACCCAGTACTTC	CASSWTDSAQETQYF
.	TRBV18	TRBJ1-5	.	TGTGCCAGCTCACCAGGGGAGCAGCCCCAGCATTTT	CASSPGEQPQHF
.	TRBV27	TRBJ2-7	.	TGTGCCAGCAGTTTAGGACAGCCGTATGACGAGCAGTACTTC	CASSLGQPYDEQYF
.	TRBV2	TRBJ1-2	.	TGTGCCAGCCTCCTTCTCGGCTACACCTTC	CASLLLGYTF
.	TRBV7-2	TRBJ2-7	.	TGTGCCAGCAGCCCCTGGGACTTTCTCAACGAGCAGTACTTC	CASSPWDFLNEQYF
.	TRBV29-1	TRBJ2-5	.	TGCAGCGTCAGACAAGAGACCCAGTACTTC	CSVRQETQYF
once	TRBV13	TRBJ2-2	TRBD2	TGTGCCAGCAGCCCAGCGGGGGAGAACACCGGGGAGCTGTTTTTT	CASSPAGENTGELFF
.	TRBV27	TRBJ2-7	.	TGTGCCAGCAGTTTCGGCACAGCCTACGAGCAGTACTTC	CASSFGTAYEQYF
few	TRBV19	TRBJ1-1	.	TGTGCCAGTAGACCCCGAGACAGGCACATCACTGAAGCTTTCTTT	CASRPRDRHITEAFF
.	TRBV5-1	TRBJ2-7	.	TGCGCCAGCAGCACAGGACGATACGAGCAGTACTTC	CASSTGRYEQYF
.	TRBV6-5	TRBJ1-1	.	TGTGCCAGCAGAGAGCAGAAGGAGGTTTTCACTGAAGCTTTCTTT	CASREQKEVFTEAFF
.	TRBV19	TRBJ1-1	TRBD1	TGTGCCAGTAGCGTCGGACAGGGACGGGGCACTGAAGCTTTCTTT	CASSVGQGRGTEAFF
.	TRBV6-8	TRBJ2-3	TRBD1	TGTGCCAGCAGTTGGACAGGGGGCAGAAAGACAGATACGCAGTATTTT	CASSWTGGRKTDTQYF
once	TRBV6-5	TRBJ2-1	TRBD1	TGTGCCAGCAGTTACTTAGACAGGGGCGATCTGTTCTTC	CASSYLDRGDLFF
.	TRBV7-2	TRBJ2-6	TRBD1	TGTGCCAGCAGCTTGGGACAGGCCCTTTTCTGGGCCAACGTCCTGACTTTC	CASSLGQALFWANVLTF
.	TRBV4-1	TRBJ1-5	.	TGCGCCAGCAGCCAAGAACTTTCAGGTGAACAACATTTT	CASSQELSGEQHF
.	TRBV6-1	TRBJ1-5	.	TGTGCCAGCCGCCAGGGGAGACAGCCCCAGCATTTT	CASRQGRQPQHF
.	TRBV5-4	TRBJ2-1	.	TGTGCCAGCAGCTTGACGACTACCAATGAGCAGTTCTTC	CASSLTTTNEQFF
once	TRBV5-8	TRBJ2-3	.	TGTGCCAGCAGCTTGGCCGACAACACAGATACGCAGTATTTT	CASSLADNTDTQYF
few	TRBV10-3	TRBJ1-6	.	TGTGCCATCAGCCCGGACACTAATTCACCCCTCCACTTT	CAISPDTNSPLHF
.	TRBV6-5	TRBJ2-7	TRBD1	TGTGCCAGCAGTAACCCCCCACAGGGGGTCTACGAGCAGTACTTC	CASSNPPQGVYEQYF
.	TRBV6-1	TRBJ2-1	.	TGTGCCAGCAGTGAAGCCGGTTCCTCCTACAATGAGCAGTTCTTC	CASSEAGSSYNEQFF
.	TRBV5-1	TRBJ1-2	.	TGCGCCAGCAGCGAGGAAAGCTATGGCTACACCTTC	CASSEESYGYTF
once	TRBV19	TRBJ2-1	TRBD2	TGTGCCAGTAGTATCGCGACTAGCGGGGGGGCCGCTGAGCAGTTCTTC	CASSIATSGGAAEQFF
.	TRBV15	TRBJ2-2	.	TGTGCCACCAGCAGAGATGGACTCACGGCGGGGGAGCTGTTTTTT	CATSRDGLTAGELFF
.	TRBV27	TRBJ2-7	.	TGTGCCAGCAGTACCTTGAGGACGGAGGCCCCGGGTGAGCAGTACTTC	CASSTLRTEAPGEQYF
.	TRBV7-9	TRBJ2-2	TRBD1	TGTGCCAGCAGCTTAGGGACTGGACAGGGAAACTCGGCCGGGGAGCTGTTTTTT	CASSLGTGQGNSAGELFF
.	TRBV7-6	TRBJ1-6	TRBD1	TGTGCCAGCAGCCCGTTTGCAGGGGGTGGGTATAATTCACCCCTCCACTTT	CASSPFAGGGYNSPLHF
.	TRBV5-5	TRBJ1-3	.	TGTGCCAGCAGCTTGAGGGGTGACGCTGGAAACACCATATATTTT	CASSLRGDAGNTIYF
.	TRBV28	TRBJ1-2	TRBD1	TGTGCCAGCAGTTTTACCACCGGGACAGGGGTAAATGGCTACACCTTC	CASSFTTGTGVNGYTF
.	TRBV19	TRBJ2-7	.	TGTGCCAGTAGTATGGGGTCAGGGGTTTTCGCCTACGAGCAGTACTTC	CASSMGSGVFAYEQYF
.	TRBV6-4	TRBJ2-2	.	TGTGCCAGCAGTCTACAGCCCACCGGGGAGCTGTTTTTT	CASSLQPTGELFF
.	TRBV29-1	TRBJ1-1	.	TGCAGCGTCACCCCGGGGGGCCCCCCTGAAGCTTTCTTT	CSVTPGGPPEAFF
once	TRBV7-9	TRBJ2-2	TRBD2	TGTGCCAGCAGCTCGGAACTAGCGGGGGGGCCGCCCGGGGAGCTGTTTTTT	CASSSELAGGPPGELFF
.	TRBV13	TRBJ2-1	TRBD2	TGTGCCAGCAATGGCCGGGGGGGCTTGAATGAGCAGTTCTTC	CASNGRGGLNEQFF
.	TRBV6-5	TRBJ2-4	TRBD2	TGTGCCAGCAGTTACTCGACCAGCGGGGATATTCAGTACTTC	CASSYSTSGDIQYF
.	TRBV6-4	TRBJ1-1	TRBD1	TGTGCCAGCAGTGTAGACAGGGGAGTGACTGAAGCTTTCTTT	CASSVDRGVTEAFF
once	TRBV18	TRBJ2-1	TRBD2	TGTGCCAGCTCATCTAGCGGGGGGGCCTCAAATGAGCAGTTCTTC	CASSSSGGASNEQFF
once	TRBV12-5	TRBJ1-4	.	TGTGCTAGTGCCATGCTGAGTGAAAAACTGTTTTTT	CASAMLSEKLFF
.	TRBV27	TRBJ1-5	TRBD1	TGTGCCAGCAGTTCGGACAGGGGGCACTCGAGCAATCAGCCCCAGCATTTT	CASSSDRGHSSNQPQHF
.	TRBV25-1	TRBJ1-3	.	TGTGCCAGCAGTGGGGAAGAGGGCAGCTCTGGAAACACCATATATTTT	CASSGEEGSSGNTIYF
once	TRBV7-9	TRBJ2-7	TRBD2	TGTGCCAGCAGCTTAGACAGGACTAGCGGGGGGGCCGAGCAGTACTTC	CASSLDRTSGGAEQYF
.	TRBV7-9	TRBJ2-6	.	TGTGCCAGCAGCCACTGGGGCGGGGCCAACGTCCTGACTTTC	CASSHWGGANVLTF
.	TRBV6-5	TRBJ1-2	TRBD1	TGTGCCAGCAGTTACTCTGGGACAGGGGATAACTATGGCTACACCTTC	CASSYSGTGDNYGYTF
.	TRBV28	TRBJ1-5	.	TGTGCCACCCAAAAGGGGCAGTATAGCAATCAGCCCCAGCATTTT	CATQKGQYSNQPQHF
.	TRBV7-8	TRBJ2-7	.	TGTGCCAGCAGCTTAGACTCCTCCTACGAGCAGTACTTC	CASSLDSSYEQYF